Sequencing of this T cell receptor beta chain was carried out in a study of T cells in localized non-small cell lung cancer. Study-wide findings and caveats: Uninvolved nearby lung showed the greatest T cell clonality, exceeding that found in tumor. In adjacent lung, a median about 50 of the top 100 tumor clones were found.

As regards this clone: What it binds is unknown.

TCRdb's copy holds only in-frame clones and misses some; the assay was immunoSEQ multiplex PCR. The table has tens of thousands of clones, about three quarters seen once. The ends were cut back, 11 bases at V and 0 bases at J, with 17 bases in the middle. The CDR3 loop spans 16 amino acids. Germline CDR1 reads SEHNR; CDR2 reads FQNEAQ (reference sequence). The V call is TRBV7-9, the J call TRBJ1-6; tentatively, D is TRBD1 (5 bases). The receptor's source is a woman aged 40-69 years with stage II lung adenocarcinoma. The source was PBMCs, collected before any cancer treatment. The CDR3 coding sequence is TGTGCCCCGCCAGGGACCCCGAGCTCCTATAATTCACCCCTCCACTTT. Its translation: CAPPGTPSSYNSPLHF.